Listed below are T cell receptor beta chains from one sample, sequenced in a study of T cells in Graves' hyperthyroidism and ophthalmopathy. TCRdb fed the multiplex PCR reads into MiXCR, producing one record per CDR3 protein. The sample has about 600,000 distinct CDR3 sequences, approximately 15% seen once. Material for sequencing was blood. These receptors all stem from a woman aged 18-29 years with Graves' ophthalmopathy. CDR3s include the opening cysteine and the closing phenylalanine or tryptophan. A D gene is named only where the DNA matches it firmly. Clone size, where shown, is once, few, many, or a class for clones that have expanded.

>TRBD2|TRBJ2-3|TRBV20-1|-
CSATPGTSGGTDTQYF
TGCAGTGCGACCCCCGGGACTAGCGGGGGCACAGATACGCAGTATTTT
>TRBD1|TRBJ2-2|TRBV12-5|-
CASGPNRGQNTGELFF
TGTGCTAGTGGTCCGAACAGGGGCCAGAACACCGGGGAGCTGTTTTTT
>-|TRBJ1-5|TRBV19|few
CASSIRFGGESQPQHF
TGTGCCAGTAGTATAAGGTTTGGGGGCGAGAGTCAGCCCCAGCATTTT
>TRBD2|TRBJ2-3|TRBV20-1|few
CSASLAGVPDTQYF
TGCAGTGCTTCTTTAGCGGGAGTACCAGATACGCAGTATTTT
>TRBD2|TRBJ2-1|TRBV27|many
CASTPGTSGFNEQFF
TGTGCCAGCACTCCCGGGACTAGCGGTTTCAATGAGCAGTTCTTC
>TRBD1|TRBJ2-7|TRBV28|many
CASSPGTGPDEQYF
TGTGCCAGCAGTCCGGGGACAGGGCCCGACGAGCAGTACTTC
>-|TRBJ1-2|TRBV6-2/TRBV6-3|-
CASSDLKWRNTVLDYGYTF
TGTGCCAGCAGTGACCTCAAGTGGAGGAATACCGTACTTGACTATGGCTACACCTTC
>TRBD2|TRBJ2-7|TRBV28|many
CASSFRTGHPGLAGLSYEQYF
TGTGCCAGCAGTTTCCGTACCGGACACCCGGGACTAGCGGGTCTCTCCTACGAGCAGTACTTC
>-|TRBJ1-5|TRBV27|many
CASSAIWIGDQPQHF
TGTGCCAGCTCCGCGATTTGGATTGGAGATCAGCCCCAGCATTTT
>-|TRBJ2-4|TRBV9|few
CASSVEGRTKNIQYF
TGTGCCAGCAGCGTAGAGGGGAGGACCAAAAACATTCAGTACTTC
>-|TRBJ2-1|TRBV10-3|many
CAYGGLGLNEQFF
TGTGCCTACGGGGGGCTTGGACTCAATGAGCAGTTCTTC
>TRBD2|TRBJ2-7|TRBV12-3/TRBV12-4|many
CASSLQGGTGSEQYF
TGTGCCAGCAGTCTCCAGGGAGGGACGGGGAGCGAGCAGTACTTC
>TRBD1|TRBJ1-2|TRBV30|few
CAWTGGATNYGYTF
TGTGCCTGGACAGGGGGCGCAACTAACTATGGCTACACCTTC
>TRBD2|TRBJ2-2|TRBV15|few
CATSFGLAGDTGELFF
TGTGCCACCAGCTTTGGACTAGCGGGAGACACCGGGGAGCTGTTTTTT
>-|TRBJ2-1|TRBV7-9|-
CASSIALGEQFF
TGTGCCAGTAGTATCGCCCTGGGCGAGCAGTTCTTC
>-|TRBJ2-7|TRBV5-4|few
CASSSSKGTNEQYF
TGTGCCAGCAGCTCCTCAAAGGGGACCAACGAGCAGTACTTC
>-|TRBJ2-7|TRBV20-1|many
CSARVQGYEQYF
TGCAGTGCTAGAGTACAGGGTTACGAGCAGTACTTC
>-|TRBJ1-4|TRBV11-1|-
CASSFSRGANERLFF
TGTGCCAGCAGCTTTTCCAGGGGCGCGAATGAAAGACTGTTTTTT
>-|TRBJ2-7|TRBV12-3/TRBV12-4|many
CASRSTRSYEQYF
TGTGCCAGCAGATCTACTAGATCCTACGAGCAGTACTTC
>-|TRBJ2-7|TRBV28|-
CASILGVEQYF
TGTGCCAGCATCTTGGGGGTTGAGCAGTACTTC
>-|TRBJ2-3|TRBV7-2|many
CASSLASLTQYF
TGTGCCAGCAGCCTCGCCTCCCTAACGCAGTATTTT
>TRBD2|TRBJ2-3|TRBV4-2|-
CASSQDPAGWAGGDTQYF
TGTGCCAGCAGCCAAGATCCCGCTGGCTGGGCGGGAGGGGATACGCAGTATTTT
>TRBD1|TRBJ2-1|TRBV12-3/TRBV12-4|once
CATSPGTGDYNEQFF
TGTGCCACCAGCCCCGGGACAGGGGACTACAATGAGCAGTTCTTC
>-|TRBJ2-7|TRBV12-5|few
CASGLKLTYEQYF
TGTGCTAGTGGTTTGAAGTTAACCTACGAGCAGTACTTC
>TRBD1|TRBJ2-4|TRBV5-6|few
CASSLVDRGGKNIQYF
TGTGCCAGCAGCTTGGTGGACAGGGGAGGCAAAAACATTCAGTACTTC
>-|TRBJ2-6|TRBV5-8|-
CASSTPGRTSGANVLTF
TGTGCCAGCAGCACCCCCGGCCGCACCTCTGGGGCCAACGTCCTGACTTTC
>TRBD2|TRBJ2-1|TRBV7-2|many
CASSLVLLRAGAGYNEQFF
TGTGCCAGCAGCTTAGTTTTGTTGAGGGCGGGAGCAGGCTACAATGAGCAGTTCTTC
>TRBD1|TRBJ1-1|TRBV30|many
CAWAPRQGITEAFF
TGTGCCTGGGCCCCTCGACAGGGTATCACTGAAGCTTTCTTT
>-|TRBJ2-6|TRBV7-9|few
CASSFSPGANVLTF
TGTGCCAGCAGCTTCTCACCTGGGGCCAACGTCCTGACTTTC
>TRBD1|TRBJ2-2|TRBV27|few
CASTRDRASKTGELFF
TGTGCCAGCACCCGGGACAGGGCTAGTAAAACCGGGGAGCTGTTTTTT
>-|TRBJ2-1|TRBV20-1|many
CSAPRGRSYNEQFF
TGCAGTGCCCCGCGTGGGAGATCCTACAATGAGCAGTTCTTC
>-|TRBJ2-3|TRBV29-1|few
CSVELWAGTDTQYF
TGCAGCGTTGAACTGTGGGCTGGAACAGATACGCAGTATTTT
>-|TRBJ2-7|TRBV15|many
CATSMEPYAEQYF
TGTGCCACCAGCATGGAACCCTATGCCGAGCAGTACTTC
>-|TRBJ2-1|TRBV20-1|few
CSASLRLPWAYNEQFF
TGCAGTGCTAGTCTCCGACTCCCCTGGGCCTACAATGAGCAGTTCTTC
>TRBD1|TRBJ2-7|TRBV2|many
CASSLRQGASSYEQYF
TGTGCCAGCAGCCTGCGACAGGGGGCGAGCTCCTACGAGCAGTACTTC
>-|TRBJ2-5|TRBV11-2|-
CAGSSAGLQETQYF
TGTGCCGGCAGCTCAGCCGGACTCCAAGAGACCCAGTACTTC
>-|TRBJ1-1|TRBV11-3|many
CASTGQFNTEAFF
TGTGCCAGCACCGGACAGTTTAACACTGAAGCTTTCTTT
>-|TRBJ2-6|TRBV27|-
CARPDSQRRSGANVLTF
TGTGCCAGACCTGACAGTCAACGCCGCTCTGGGGCCAACGTCCTGACTTTC
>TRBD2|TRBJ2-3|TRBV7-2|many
CASSLSAGGGADTQYF
TGTGCCAGCAGCTTAAGTGCGGGAGGGGGGGCAGATACGCAGTATTTT
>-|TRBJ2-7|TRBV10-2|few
CASTPGYEQYF
TGCGCCAGCACTCCAGGCTACGAGCAGTACTTC
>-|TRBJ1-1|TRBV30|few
CAWSVQGKAFF
TGTGCCTGGAGTGTACAAGGAAAGGCTTTCTTT
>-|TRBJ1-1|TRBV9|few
CASSGDKGGWDTEAFF
TGTGCCAGCAGCGGAGACAAGGGTGGGTGGGACACTGAAGCTTTCTTT
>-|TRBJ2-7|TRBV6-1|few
CASSFPGQLYEQYF
TGTGCCAGCAGTTTTCCGGGACAACTCTACGAGCAGTACTTC
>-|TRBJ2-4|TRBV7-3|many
CASSLTAGAKNIQYF
TGTGCCAGCAGCTTAACAGCGGGAGCCAAAAACATTCAGTACTTC
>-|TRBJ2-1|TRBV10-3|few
CATSQGWDNEQFF
TGTGCCACCAGCCAGGGTTGGGACAATGAGCAGTTCTTC
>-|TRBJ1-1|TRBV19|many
CASTLSQGGGTEAFF
TGTGCCAGTACCTTATCACAGGGAGGAGGCACTGAAGCTTTCTTT
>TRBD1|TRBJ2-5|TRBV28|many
CASSSPGTGGAVTQYF
TGTGCCAGCAGTTCTCCGGGGACAGGGGGCGCGGTGACCCAGTACTTC
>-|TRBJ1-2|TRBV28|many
CASSLTGALGYTF
TGTGCCAGCAGTTTAACGGGGGCGCTCGGCTACACCTTC
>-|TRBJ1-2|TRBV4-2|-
CASSQDRKVGYTF
TGTGCCAGCAGCCAAGACCGAAAAGTTGGCTACACCTTC
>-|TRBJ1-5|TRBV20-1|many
CSAGNNLDQPQHF
TGCAGTGCTGGAAACAATTTAGATCAGCCCCAGCATTTT
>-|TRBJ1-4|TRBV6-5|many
CASSYRGGSNEKLFF
TGTGCCAGCAGTTACCGGGGGGGGTCTAATGAAAAACTGTTTTTT